One and the same sample provided the 15 T cell receptor beta chains below, sequenced in a study of metastatic and nonmetastatic thyroid tumors. Thyroid surgery had not been preceded by any treatment in any patient. TCRdb re-called the PCR reads through MiXCR. The sample has 1,700 or so clones, roughly a tenth seen once. Input material: tumor tissue. The receptors shown here come from a female donor with papillary thyroid cancer or a benign thyroid nodule (not recorded which). Some clones in this sample may be carry-over from other donors' samples.

By sample share, this clone is medium-sized. This chain uses TRBV24-1 with TRBJ2-1; D might be TRBD2 (5 bases). V lost 6 bases, J lost 0 bases, and 17 bases lay in between. Germline V gives CDR1 KGHDR, CDR2 SFDVKD. CDR3 size: 17 residues. The DNA of the CDR3 is TGTGCCACCAGTCACCCCGAGCCGAGGGACTCCTACAATGAGCAGTTCTTC. It translates to CATSHPEPRDSYNEQFF.

This clone was seen at least ten times. This chain connects TRBV11-1 to TRBJ2-3; D gene uncertain. This CDR3 has 17 amino acids. Trimming took off 1 base at V and 3 bases at J, with 17 bases between the two ends. Germline V lookup: CDR1 SGHAT, CDR2 FQDESV (reference sequence). As DNA, the CDR3 is TGTGCCAGCAGCTTAGGACGCGTAGTAGTCGGAACAGATACGCAGTATTTT. This encodes CASSLGRVVVGTDTQYF.

This clone is termed large. The chain links TRBV12-3 or TRBV12-4 to TRBJ1-2; 9 nucleotides align to TRBD1. J lost 4 bases, V lost 5 bases, and 5 bases had no gene match. There are 14 residues in the CDR3. CDR3 in amino acids: CASSQNRGLYGYTF. Here the CDR3 DNA reads TGTGCCAGCAGTCAAAACAGGGGGCTCTATGGCTACACCTTC.

This clone was counted many times. The chain is built from TRBV29-1 and TRBJ1-2; no clear D gene. CDR1 is SQVTM and CDR2 is ANQGSEA in the germline V gene. The CDR3 is 13 residues long. V gave up 4 bases and J gave up 4 bases, with 13 bases separating them. CDR3: CSVGEQSSYGYTF. The CDR3 nucleotides read TGCAGCGTTGGCGAGCAGAGTAGCTATGGCTACACCTTC.

In its sample, this clone ranks as medium-sized. The gene calls are TRBV7-2 and TRBJ1-5; no clear D gene. The germline V and J ends were trimmed by 1 base and 5 bases, with 9 bases remaining between them. The CDR3 is made up of 14 amino acids. From germline, CDR1 is SGHTA and CDR2 FQGNSA. In DNA form, the CDR3 reads TGTGCCAGCAGCTTAGATGGCAGATATCAGCCCCAGCATTTT. It translates to CASSLDGRYQPQHF. Filled out from reference TRBV7-2 and TRBJ1-5, the complete variable domain reads GAGVSQSPSNKVTEKGKDVELRCDPISGHTALYWYRQSLGQGLEFLIYFQGNSAPDKSGLPSDRFSAERTGGSVSTLTIQRTQQEDSAVYLCASSLDGRYQPQHFGDGTRLSIL.

This clone was observed a single time. V is TRBV11-2 and J is TRBJ2-1; TRBD1 matches 7 bases. J gave up 13 bases and V 1 base, and 7 bases lay outside the gene matches. Per germline, CDR1 SGHAT and CDR2 FQNNGV. This CDR3 is built from 13 residues. The CDR3 protein is CASSLGNRGVQFF. In nucleotides, the CDR3 is TGTGCCAGCAGCTTAGGGAACAGGGGCGTACAGTTCTTC.

This clone is categorized as large. V is TRBV12-3 or TRBV12-4 and J is TRBJ2-7; tentatively, D is TRBD2 (5 bases). The CDR3 consists of 12 residues. The V and J ends lost 5 bases and 5 bases respectively, with 10 bases between them. CDR3 region: CASSPGLHEQYF. DNA of the CDR3: TGTGCCAGCAGTCCCGGACTCCACGAGCAGTACTTC.

This clone is judged medium-sized (0.01 to 0.1%). The V gene is TRBV12-3 or TRBV12-4, the J gene TRBJ1-2, with D hard to call. V was cut by 3 bases and J by 5 bases, with 16 bases left in between. The length of the CDR3 is 15 residues. The CDR3 loop reads CASSFGRHILYGYTF. The CDR3 region has the DNA TGTGCCAGCAGTTTCGGTCGCCACATCTTGTATGGCTACACCTTC.

In this sample, this clone is medium-sized. The chain uses TRBV2 and TRBJ2-3; D is tentatively TRBD1 or TRBD2 (6 bases each). The length of the CDR3 is 15 residues. The V end was cut by 6 bases, the J end by 4 bases, with 17 bases between. The germline V gene encodes CDR1 SNHLY and CDR2 FYNNEI. The CDR3 reads CASRAGLGASDTQYF. The CDR3 DNA is TGTGCCAGCAGGGCGGGGCTGGGGGCGTCAGATACGCAGTATTTT.

By sample fraction, this clone is medium-sized. The gene calls are TRBV19 and TRBJ2-1, with D perhaps being TRBD1 or TRBD2 (5 bases each). V was pared by 4 bases and J by 5 bases, with 18 bases between. The germline CDR1 and CDR2 sequences are LNHDA and SQIVND (reference sequence). The CDR3 contains 16 residues. CDR3 region: CASSRLGQGVDNEQFF. The CDR3 bases are TGTGCCAGTAGTAGATTAGGGCAGGGAGTGGACAATGAGCAGTTCTTC.

This clone is medium-sized by share. The CDR3 DNA sequence: TGCAGTGCGATCGGACAGGGGTCGGAATATGGCTACACCTTC. This codes for CSAIGQGSEYGYTF. The chain uses TRBV20-1 and TRBJ1-2, with 9 bases identical to TRBD1. The CDR3 is 14 amino acids. Trimming cost V 6 bases and J 5 bases; bases outside gene matches: 10. Germline V gene lookup returns CDR1 DFQATT and CDR2 SNEGSKA (reference sequence).

This clone was counted between two and nine times. One junction end does not reproduce the germline sequence, and a read error may be involved. This chain joins TRBV6-4 and TRBJ1-5; tentative D call: TRBD1 (5 bases). The CDR3 has 13 residues. The germline V gene has CDR1 MRHNA and CDR2 SNTAGT. In nucleotides, the CDR3 is TGTGCCAGCAGCGTGGGACTCAATCAGCCCCAACATTTT. It encodes CASSVGLNQPQHF.

In this sample, this clone is medium-sized. This chain connects TRBV27 to TRBJ2-2, with D unresolved. The CDR3 loop spans 16 amino acids. The V end was cut by 4 bases, the J end by 0 bases, with 12 bases between. Looked up from germline, CDR1 is MNHEY and CDR2 is SMNVEV (reference sequence). CDR3 protein: CASSSHFRSNTGELFF. CDR3 nucleotide sequence: TGTGCCAGCAGTTCGCACTTTCGATCGAACACCGGGGAGCTGTTTTTT.

A word on this clone: Mismatch with germline at one junction end may stem from a read error. In DNA, the CDR3 is TGTGCCTCCCGGGGGCATACGGACACTGAGGCTTTCTTT. It codes for CASRGHTDTEAFF. The J gene is TRBJ1-1, the V gene TRBV10-3; D possibly corresponds to TRBD1 (6 bases). The CDR3 has 13 amino acids. CDR1 and CDR2 (germline): ENHRY, SYGVKD.

This chain's CDR3 is CASSIGVLGTDTQYF. As DNA, the CDR3 is TGTGCCAGCAGCATAGGGGTATTGGGCACAGATACGCAGTATTTT. The V call is TRBV7-8, the J call TRBJ2-3, with D perhaps TRBD1 (5 bases). Germline CDR1 is SGHVS and CDR2 is FQNEAQ. The CDR3 totals 15 residues. V lost 5 bases and J lost 1, with 13 bases in between. The full variable domain, its missing parts supplied by reference TRBV7-8 and TRBJ2-3, is GAGVSQSPRYKVAKRGQDVALRCDPISGHVSLFWYQQALGQGPEFLTYFQNEAQLDKSGLPSDRFFAERPEGSVSTLKIQRTQQEDSAVYLCASSIGVLGTDTQYFGPGTRLTVL.